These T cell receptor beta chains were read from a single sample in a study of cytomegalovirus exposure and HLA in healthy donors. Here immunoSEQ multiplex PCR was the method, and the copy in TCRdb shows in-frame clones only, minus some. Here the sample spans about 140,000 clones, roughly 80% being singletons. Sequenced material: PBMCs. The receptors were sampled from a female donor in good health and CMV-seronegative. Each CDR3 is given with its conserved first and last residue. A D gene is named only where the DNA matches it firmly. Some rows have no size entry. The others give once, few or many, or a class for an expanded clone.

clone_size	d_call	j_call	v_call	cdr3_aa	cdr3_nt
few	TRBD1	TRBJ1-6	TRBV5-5	CASRQGNSPLHF	TGTGCCAGCAGACAGGGGAATTCACCCCTCCACTTT
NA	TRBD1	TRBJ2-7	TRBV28	CASRDQRDRPYEQYF	TGTGCCAGCAGAGACCAAAGGGACAGGCCCTACGAGCAGTACTTC
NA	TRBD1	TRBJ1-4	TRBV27	CASSLTTGFNEKLFF	TGTGCCAGCAGCCTTACGACAGGGTTTAATGAAAAACTGTTTTTT
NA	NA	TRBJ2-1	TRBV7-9	CASSQGSAELWNEQFF	TGTGCCAGCAGCCAGGGCTCTGCGGAACTGTGGAATGAGCAGTTCTTC
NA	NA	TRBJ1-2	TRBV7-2	CASSSRRNYGYTF	TGTGCCAGCAGCTCCAGGCGCAACTATGGCTACACCTTC
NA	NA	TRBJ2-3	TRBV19	CASSSGVLGTQYF	TGTGCCAGTTCAAGCGGAGTCCTGGGTACGCAGTATTTT
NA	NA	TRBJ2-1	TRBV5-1	CASSTGQGQFF	TGCGCCAGCAGCACCGGTCAGGGGCAGTTCTTC
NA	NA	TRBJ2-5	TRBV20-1	CSARVLGKQYF	TGCAGTGCTAGAGTTTTGGGCAAGCAGTACTTC
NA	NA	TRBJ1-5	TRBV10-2	CASSEINQEPQHF	TGCGCCAGCAGTGAGATAAATCAGGAGCCCCAGCATTTT
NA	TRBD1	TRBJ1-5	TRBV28	CASYRGHQPQHF	TGTGCCAGTTACAGGGGGCATCAGCCCCAGCATTTT
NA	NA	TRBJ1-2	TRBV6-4	CASSDNRGYPF	TGTGCCAGCAGTGATAATCGCGGCTACCCCTTC
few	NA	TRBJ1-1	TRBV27	CASSRSGFNTEAFF	TGTGCCAGCAGCCGCTCCGGGTTCAATACTGAAGCTTTCTTT
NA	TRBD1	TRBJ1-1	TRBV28	CASSIYRGVGTEAFF	TGTGCCAGCAGTATCTACAGGGGAGTGGGGACTGAAGCTTTCTTT
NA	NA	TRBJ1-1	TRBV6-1	CASSEWQNTEAFF	TGTGCCAGCAGTGAATGGCAGAACACTGAAGCTTTCTTT
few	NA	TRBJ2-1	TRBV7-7	CASSLKPKLDSYNEQFF	TGTGCCAGCAGCTTAAAGCCAAAGCTGGACAGCTACAATGAGCAGTTCTTC
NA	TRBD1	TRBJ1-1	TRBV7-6	CASSIGQGRTEAFF	TGTGCCAGCAGCATAGGACAGGGTCGCACTGAAGCTTTCTTT
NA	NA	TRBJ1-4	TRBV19	CASSMGRSTNEKLFF	TGTGCCAGTAGTATGGGCCGATCGACTAATGAAAAACTGTTTTTT
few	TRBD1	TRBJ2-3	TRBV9	CASSVRQGATDTQYF	TGTGCCAGCAGCGTACGACAGGGGGCTACAGATACGCAGTATTTT
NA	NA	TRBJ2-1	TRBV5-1	CASSIRTGYEQFF	TGCGCCAGCAGCATCCGTACAGGGTATGAGCAGTTCTTC